This TCR beta chain emerged from a study of T cells in Graves' hyperthyroidism and ophthalmopathy. Study-level results: Most thyroid clonotypes that were expanded above 0.001 also turned up in blood.

Germline loops: CDR1 DFQATT, CDR2 SNEGSKA (reference sequence). The CDR3 runs to 13 residues. Trimming removed 3 bases at V and 0 bases at J, with 5 bases between. Graves' hyperthyroidism showing no ophthalmopathy progression within 18 months was considered stable. Among the patients, aged 18 to 65, hyperthyroidism was newly diagnosed and had lasted under 2 months. The PBMCs studied were ones that came from 10 ml fresh peripheral blood. Amplification of TCR beta CDR3 regions was performed using RNA transcripts as template. TCR CDR3 regions were first amplified by RT-PCR with HTBI primers. TCRdb re-derived calls from the multiplex PCR reads in MiXCR, one entry per CDR3 protein. This sample carries 350,000 to 400,000 distinct CDR3 sequences, approximately 15% of them seen once, and the ten largest clones take 9.5% to 12%. Comments on this clonotype: Its antigen is undetermined. Possible read error: a much larger clone is one base away.

The sample comprised blood. The chain couples TRBV20-1 to TRBJ1-4, with D uncertain. The receptor comes from a woman aged 55-69 years with Graves' hyperthyroidism. Here the CDR3 DNA reads TGCAGTGCTAGGCCAGCAACTAATGAAAAACTGTTTTTT. Amino acid sequence: CSARPATNEKLFF.